This TCR beta chain is drawn from a study of T cells in Graves' hyperthyroidism and ophthalmopathy. Concerning this clonotype itself: The antigen remains unidentified.

Study conclusions and caveats: Researchers found most expanded thyroid clonotypes above 0.001 in blood as well. In validation, the model predicted ophthalmopathy. These predictions came a median about 6 months before onset.

The hyperthyroidism was newly diagnosed and had lasted under 2 months; the patients were aged 18 to 65. Uncontrolled infection, other autoimmune disease, pregnancy or lactation barred patients from enrollment. Per the germline V gene, CDR1 is SNHLY and CDR2 is FYNNEI. The V end was cut by 8 bases, the J end by 0 bases, with 11 bases between. The CDR3 runs to 13 residues. Amplification of TCR beta CDR3 regions used RNA as the template. Primed by the HTBI set, a first-round RT-PCR was run on the TCR CDR3. TCRdb independently ran MiXCR on the multiplex PCR reads; one entry per CDR3 protein. The repertoire holds roughly 700,000 distinct CDR3 sequences, with around 13% as singletons.

The material sequenced was blood. This clonotype originated in a woman aged 18-29 years with Graves' hyperthyroidism. This rearrangement joins TRBV2 to TRBJ2-7; possibly TRBD1 for D (5 bases). In DNA, the CDR3 is TGTGCCAGCCTTGGGGCGAGCTCCTACGAGCAGTACTTC. The encoded protein is CASLGASSYEQYF.